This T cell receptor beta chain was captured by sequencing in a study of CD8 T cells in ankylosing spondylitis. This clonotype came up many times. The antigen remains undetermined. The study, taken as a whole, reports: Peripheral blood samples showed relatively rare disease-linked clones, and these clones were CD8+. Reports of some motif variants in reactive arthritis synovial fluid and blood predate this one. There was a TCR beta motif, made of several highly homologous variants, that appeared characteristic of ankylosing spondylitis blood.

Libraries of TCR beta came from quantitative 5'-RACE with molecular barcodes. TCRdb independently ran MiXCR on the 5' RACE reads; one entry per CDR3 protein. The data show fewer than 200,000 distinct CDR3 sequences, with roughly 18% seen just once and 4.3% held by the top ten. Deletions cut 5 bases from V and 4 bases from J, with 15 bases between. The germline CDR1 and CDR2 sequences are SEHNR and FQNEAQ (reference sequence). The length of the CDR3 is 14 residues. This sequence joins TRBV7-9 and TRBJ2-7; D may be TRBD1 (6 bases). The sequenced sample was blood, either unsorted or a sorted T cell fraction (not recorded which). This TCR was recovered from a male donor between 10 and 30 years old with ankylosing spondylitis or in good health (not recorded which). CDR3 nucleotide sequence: TGTGCCAGCAGCACAAGGACAGAGACTTACGAGCAGTACTTC. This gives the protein CASSTRTETYEQYF.